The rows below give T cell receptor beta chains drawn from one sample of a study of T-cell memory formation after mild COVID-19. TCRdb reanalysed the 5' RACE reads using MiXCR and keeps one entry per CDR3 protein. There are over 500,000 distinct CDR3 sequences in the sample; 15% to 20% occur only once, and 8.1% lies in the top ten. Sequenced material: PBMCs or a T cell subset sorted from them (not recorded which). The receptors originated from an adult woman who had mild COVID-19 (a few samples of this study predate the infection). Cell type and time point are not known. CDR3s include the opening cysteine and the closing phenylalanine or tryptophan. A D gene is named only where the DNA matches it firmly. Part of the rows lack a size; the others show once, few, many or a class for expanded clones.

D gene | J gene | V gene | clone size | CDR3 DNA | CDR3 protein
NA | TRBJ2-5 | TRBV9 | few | TGTGCCAGCAGCCCAGGGGCCCAAATCCAAGAGACCCAGTACTTC | CASSPGAQIQETQYF
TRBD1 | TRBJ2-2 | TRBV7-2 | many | TGTGCCAGCAGCTCCGACAGGGCCGGGGAGCTGTTTTTT | CASSSDRAGELFF
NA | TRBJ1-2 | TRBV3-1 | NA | TGTGCCAGCAGCCACCAGGGTGTGGGCTATGGCTACACCTTC | CASSHQGVGYGYTF
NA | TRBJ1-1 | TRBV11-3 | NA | TGTGCCAGCAGAACCGACGGCCCAACTGAAGCTTTCTTT | CASRTDGPTEAFF
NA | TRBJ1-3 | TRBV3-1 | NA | TGTGCCAGCAGCCACCGCCGACAGTCCTCTGGAAACACCATATATTTT | CASSHRRQSSGNTIYF
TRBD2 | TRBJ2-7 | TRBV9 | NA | TGTGCCAGCAGCGTGGGGACTAGAGGCTACGAGCAGTACTTC | CASSVGTRGYEQYF
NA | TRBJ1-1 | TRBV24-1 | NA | TGTGCCACCATCCGAGGGCGGGGACATAGTAACACTGAAGCTTTCTTT | CATIRGRGHSNTEAFF
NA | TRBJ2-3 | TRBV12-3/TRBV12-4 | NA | TGTGCCAGCAGTTTACGCCGGACGTCAGATACGCAGTATTTT | CASSLRRTSDTQYF
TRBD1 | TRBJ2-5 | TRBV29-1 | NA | TGCAGCGTTACTACCGGGACAGGGCTAGAGACCCAGTACTTC | CSVTTGTGLETQYF
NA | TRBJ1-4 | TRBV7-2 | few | TGTGCCAGCAGCTCGACGACAGGAAACTACCTACCAACTAATGAAAAACTGTTTTTT | CASSSTTGNYLPTNEKLFF
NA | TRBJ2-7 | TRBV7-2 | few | TGTGCCAGCAGCCCCCAAGCGGAAACAGCCTACGAGCAGTACTTC | CASSPQAETAYEQYF
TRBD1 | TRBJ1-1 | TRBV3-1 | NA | TGTGCCAGCAGCCTAGTGAGGGGGCTTCGAGCTTTCTTT | CASSLVRGLRAFF
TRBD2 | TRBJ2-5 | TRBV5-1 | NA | TGCGCCTCCGCCGGGGGGGATAATTCGAAGAAAGAGACCCAGTACTTC | CASAGGDNSKKETQYF
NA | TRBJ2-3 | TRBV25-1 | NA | TGTGCCAGCAGTGAGGGATGGGATACGCAGTATTTT | CASSEGWDTQYF
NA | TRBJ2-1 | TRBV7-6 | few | TGTGCCAGCAGCTTAGCGAGGACGAGTTACAATGAGCAGTTCTTC | CASSLARTSYNEQFF
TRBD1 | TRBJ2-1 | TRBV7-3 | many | TGTGCCAGCAGCTCCGGGACAGGGACCTACAATGAGCAGTTCTTC | CASSSGTGTYNEQFF
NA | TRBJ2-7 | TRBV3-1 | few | TGTGCCAGCAGCCAAGAGCCAAGAACCTACGAGCAGTACTTC | CASSQEPRTYEQYF
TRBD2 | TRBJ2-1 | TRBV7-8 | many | TGTGCCAGCAGCTCGAACTTAGCGGGAGGGACCGACAATGAGCAGTTCTTC | CASSSNLAGGTDNEQFF
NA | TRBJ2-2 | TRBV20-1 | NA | TGCAGTGCTAGAGATGAGGCGGGATACACCGGGGAGCTGTTTTTT | CSARDEAGYTGELFF
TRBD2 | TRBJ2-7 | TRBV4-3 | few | TGCGCCAGCAGCCAAGATTTAGGACTAGCGATTTCCTACGAGCAGTACTTC | CASSQDLGLAISYEQYF
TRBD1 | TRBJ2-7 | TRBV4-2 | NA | TGTGCCAGCAGCCAAGTTGCAGGACAGGGGGCCCTACCCGGCTACGAGCAGTACTTC | CASSQVAGQGALPGYEQYF
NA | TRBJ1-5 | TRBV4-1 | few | TGCGCCAGCAGCCAATTTGGGTCGGGCAATCAGCCCCAGCATTTT | CASSQFGSGNQPQHF
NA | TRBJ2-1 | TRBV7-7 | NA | TGTGCTAGCAGCTTCAGCCGCGACAATGAGCAGTTCTTC | CASSFSRDNEQFF
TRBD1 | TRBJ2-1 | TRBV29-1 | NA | TGCAGCGTCCGGGACAGGGGGTTTGACAATGAGCAGTTCTTC | CSVRDRGFDNEQFF
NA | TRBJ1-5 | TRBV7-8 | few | TGTGCCAGCAGCACTGGGTCTCAGCCCCAGCATTTT | CASSTGSQPQHF
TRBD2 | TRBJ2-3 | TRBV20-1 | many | TGCAGTGCTAGAGATGCTCGAGGGACTAGCGGCACAGATACGCAGTATTTT | CSARDARGTSGTDTQYF
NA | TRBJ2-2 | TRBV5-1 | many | TGCGCCAGCAGCTTGGGAAATCTGCCGAACACCGGGGAGCTGTTTTTT | CASSLGNLPNTGELFF
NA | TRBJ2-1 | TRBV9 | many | TGTGCCAGCAGCCCTTCGGACTGGAAGGATGAGCAGTTCTTC | CASSPSDWKDEQFF
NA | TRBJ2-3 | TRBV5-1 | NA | TGCGCCAGCAGCCATCAGGGTGAGGGAACAGATACGCAGTATTTT | CASSHQGEGTDTQYF
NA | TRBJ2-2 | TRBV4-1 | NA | TGCGCCAGCAGCCAACTTATTGACAGGTGGAACACCGGGGAGCTGTTTTTT | CASSQLIDRWNTGELFF
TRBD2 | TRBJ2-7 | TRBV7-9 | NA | TGTGCCAGCAGAACGGCGGGGGGACGCGAGCAGTACTTC | CASRTAGGREQYF